Listed here are 10 T cell receptor beta chains from one sample, sequenced in a study of human T cells and chemical hapten exposure. TCRdb processed the RACE reads anew with MiXCR; each CDR3 protein has one entry. The sample includes some 82,000 distinct CDR3 sequences, 6.6% seen only once; the top ten take 1% to 1.5%. Indicated time point: patch test 2, 6 weeks after DPC sensitization. Stated treatment: therapeutic diphenylcyclopropenone sensitization with weekly scalp DPC. The specimen was whole blood, collected in connection with sensitization to the hapten diphenylcyclopropenone (DPC). Receptor source: a woman aged 25 to 39 with alopecia areata. Some clones in this sample may be carry-over from other donors' samples.

This clonotype has ten or more counts. The chain employs TRBV6-2 or TRBV6-3 and TRBJ2-6; tentative D call: TRBD1 (6 bases). The germline CDR1 and CDR2 sequences are MNHEY and SVGEGT. The CDR3 is 16 amino acids. The V end lost 5 bases, the J end lost 1 base, and 12 bases lay between the germline ends. CDR3 protein: CASSQQGISGANVLTF. The CDR3 DNA reads as TGTGCCAGCAGTCAACAGGGTATATCTGGGGCCAACGTCCTGACTTTC.

This clonotype was detected many times. V and J are TRBV20-1 and TRBJ2-3, with D unresolved. There are 12 residues in the CDR3. The germline CDR1 and CDR2 sequences are DFQATT and SNEGSKA (reference sequence). The ends were cut back, 2 bases at V and 6 bases at J, with 9 bases in the middle. CDR3 region: CSARRRADTQYF. Here the CDR3 DNA reads TGCAGTGCTAGAAGGCGTGCGGATACGCAGTATTTT.

This clonotype occurred a few times. The chain has TRBV3-1 and TRBJ2-5; D is unclear. Trimming shortened V by 2 bases and J by 5 bases, and 9 bases separated the two germline ends. The CDR3 is made up of 13 amino acids. Germline CDR1 and CDR2: LGHDT and YNNKEL (reference sequence). This CDR3 reads CASSQQVTETQYF. The CDR3 DNA is TGTGCCAGCAGCCAACAGGTGACCGAGACCCAGTACTTC.

The J gene is TRBJ2-3, the V gene TRBV10-3; D might be TRBD1 or TRBD2, each matching 5 bases. The CDR3 runs to 12 residues. With 7 bases removed from V and 6 bases from J, the gap between germline ends came to 11 bases. Germline CDR1 and CDR2: ENHRY and SYGVKD. CDR3 bases: TGTGCCATCATGGGGACGGGGGATACGCAGTATTTT. As protein: CAIMGTGDTQYF.

V is TRBV6-5 and J is TRBJ2-5; no firm D call. CDR1 and CDR2 from the germline V gene are MNHEY and SVGAGI. V gave up 1 base and J gave up 5 bases, with 11 bases separating them. The CDR3 runs 14 residues. The CDR3 DNA sequence: TGTGCCAGCAGTTACTTCCCTGGTGGGGAGACCCAGTACTTC. It yields the protein CASSYFPGGETQYF.

This sequence joins TRBV10-3 and TRBJ2-1, with 11 bases that match TRBD2. Germline values: CDR1 ENHRY, CDR2 SYGVKD. The CDR3 has 18 amino acids. V dropped 7 bases and J dropped 0; count of bases not matched to a gene: 11. The CDR3 DNA reads TGTGCCATCATATCACTAGCGGGGGACCTTTCCTCCTACAATGAGCAGTTCTTC. Translation gives CAIISLAGDLSSYNEQFF.

This clonotype has just a few counts. The J gene is TRBJ2-7, the V gene TRBV10-3, with TRBD1 identical over 7 bases. The CDR3 runs 13 residues. V lost 7 bases and J lost 2; bases outside the gene matches: 5. Germline-derived CDR1 and CDR2 are ENHRY and SYGVKD. DNA of the CDR3: TGTGCCATCACTCCGGGACAGACCTACGAGCAGTACTTC. Amino acids: CAITPGQTYEQYF.

This clonotype occurred many times. The chain carries TRBV12-3 or TRBV12-4 and TRBJ1-6; D is possibly TRBD1 (6 bases). V lost 5 bases and J lost 7, with 12 bases in between. The CDR3 contains 14 residues. The CDR3 nucleotides read TGTGCCAGCAGTAATAGGGGGGGAAATTCACCCCTCCACTTT. It is translated as CASSNRGGNSPLHF.

This clonotype came up many times. The V and J genes are TRBV6-6 and TRBJ2-7; no clear D. There are 12 residues in the CDR3. Germline CDR1 MNHNY, CDR2 SVGAGI (reference sequence). Trimming took 5 bases from V and 2 from J, leaving 7 bases between them. The CDR3 sequence: CASSGLTYEQYF. The CDR3 coding sequence is TGTGCCAGCAGTGGTTTGACCTACGAGCAGTACTTC.

This clonotype was counted many times. The chain is built from TRBV5-4 and TRBJ2-7; D ambiguous. CDR1 and CDR2 (germline): SGHNT, YYREEE (reference sequence). Trimming removed 1 base from V and 6 bases from J, with 14 bases in between. This CDR3 region has 14 residues. CDR3 nucleotide sequence: TGTGCCAGCAGCTTGCGTGGTGCTGTCCGCGAGCAGTACTTC. It encodes CASSLRGAVREQYF. The whole variable domain, filled in from reference TRBV5-4 and TRBJ2-7, reads ETGVTQSPTHLIKTRGQQVTLRCSSQSGHNTVSWYQQALGQGPQFIFQYYREEENGRGNFPPRFSGLQFPNYSSELNVNALELDDSALYLCASSLRGAVREQYFGPGTRLTVT.